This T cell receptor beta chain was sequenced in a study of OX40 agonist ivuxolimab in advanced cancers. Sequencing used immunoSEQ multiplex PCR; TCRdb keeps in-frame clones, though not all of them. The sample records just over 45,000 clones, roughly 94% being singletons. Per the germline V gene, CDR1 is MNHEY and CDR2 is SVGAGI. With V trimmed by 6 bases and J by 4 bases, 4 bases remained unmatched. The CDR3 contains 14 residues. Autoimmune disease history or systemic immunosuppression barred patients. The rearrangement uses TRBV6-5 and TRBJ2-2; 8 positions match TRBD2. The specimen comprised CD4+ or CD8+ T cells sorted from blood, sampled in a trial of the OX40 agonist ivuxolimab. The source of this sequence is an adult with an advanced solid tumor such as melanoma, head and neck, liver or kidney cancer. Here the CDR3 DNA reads TGTGCCAGCAGGTTCGGGAGGGTCACCGGGGAGCTGTTTTTT. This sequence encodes CASRFGRVTGELFF.